One sample yielded the 25 T cell receptor beta chains listed below, sequenced in a study of control samples from healthy donors and cancer patients. Only in-frame clones appear in the TCRdb table, and some are missing; sequencing was by immunoSEQ multiplex PCR. The profile shows tens of thousands of clones, roughly 80% of them singletons. The sequencing sample was made of blood. The receptors stem from a man aged 30 to 45 in good health.

The V call is TRBV19, the J call TRBJ2-7; 10 bases align to TRBD1. Unmatched junction bases numbered 3, after V lost 3 bases and J lost 1 base. From germline, CDR1 is LNHDA and CDR2 SQIVND (reference sequence). This CDR3 spans 15 amino acids. CDR3 loop: CASSMGQGSSYEQYF. CDR3 sequence (DNA): TGTGCCAGTAGTATGGGACAGGGGAGTTCCTACGAGCAGTACTTC.

This clone was recorded a few times. The V gene is TRBV6-1, the J gene TRBJ1-2; 12 bases match TRBD1. CDR3 length equals 18 residues. Germline CDR1 is MNHNS and CDR2 is SASEGT. Trimming took 0 bases from V and 5 from J; bases not matched to a gene: 10. The CDR3 DNA is TGTGCCAGCAGTGAAGCGCATGGGACAGGGGGCGCGTATTATGGCTACACCTTC. Translation: CASSEAHGTGGAYYGYTF.

The CDR3 here is CASSQESQGVVIQYF. The CDR3 coding sequence is TGTGCCAGCAGCCAAGAGTCACAGGGGGTCGTCATTCAGTACTTC. This chain links TRBV4-2 with TRBJ2-4, with TRBD1 matching over 8 bases. The CDR3 contains 15 residues. Trimming took 0 bases from V and 9 from J; bases not matched to a gene: 7. Germline V gene lookup returns CDR1 LGHNA and CDR2 YNFKEQ.

This chain links TRBV9 with TRBJ2-7, with 7 bases that match TRBD1. The CDR3 covers 13 residues. CDR1 SGDLS and CDR2 YYNGEE come from the germline V gene. The ends lost 2 bases at V and 1 base at J; junction bases unmatched: 0. The CDR3 DNA reads as TGTGCCAGCAGCGTGACAGGGTCCTACGAGCAGTACTTC. Protein: CASSVTGSYEQYF.

The chain combines TRBV27 with TRBJ2-3; D possibly corresponds to TRBD2 (5 bases). CDR3 length: 14 residues. Trimming removed 0 bases from V and 6 bases from J, with 10 bases in between. CDR1 MNHEY and CDR2 SMNVEV come from the germline V gene (reference sequence). This CDR3 reads CASSLSAGYDTQYF. The CDR3 coding sequence is TGTGCCAGCAGTTTATCGGCGGGCTACGATACGCAGTATTTT.

The V gene is TRBV7-2, the J gene TRBJ2-4, with D perhaps given as TRBD1 or TRBD2 (8 bases each). V gave up 4 bases and J gave up 6 bases, with 16 bases separating them. Germline values: CDR1 SGHTA, CDR2 FQGNSA. This CDR3 has 15 residues. CDR3 bases: TGTGCCAGCAGCTCGGGAGGGCAGGGGGCAAACATTCAGTACTTC. The encoded protein is CASSSGGQGANIQYF.

The chain links TRBV5-6 to TRBJ2-7; 10 bases are a match to TRBD1. The junction had 3 bases not matched to a gene; V was cut back by 6 bases and J by 3 bases. This CDR3 is built from 13 residues. Per the germline V gene, CDR1 is SGHDT and CDR2 is YYEEEE. For the CDR3, the DNA is TGTGCCAGCAAACGGACAGGGGGCTACGAGCAGTACTTC. Its protein is CASKRTGGYEQYF.

The genes are TRBV6-5 and TRBJ2-7; D possibly corresponds to TRBD2 (6 bases). The CDR3 extends over 12 amino acids. CDR1 MNHEY and CDR2 SVGAGI come from the germline V gene. V was shortened by 6 bases and J by 6 bases, with 12 bases between the two germline ends. The CDR3, as DNA: TGTGCCAGCAGGGAGGGGAGGTCCGAGCAGTACTTC. It codes for CASREGRSEQYF.

The chain's CDR3 is CASSSLGPGTEAFF. CDR3 bases: TGTGCCAGCAGCTCCCTGGGCCCTGGGACTGAAGCTTTCTTT. The chain combines TRBV5-4 with TRBJ1-1; D is ambiguous. Trimming shortened V by 3 bases and J by 5 bases, and 14 bases separated the two germline ends. This CDR3 contains 14 residues. CDR1 is SGHNT and CDR2 is YYREEE in the germline V gene (reference sequence).

J is TRBJ1-2 and V is TRBV3-1 (or the pseudogene TRBV3-2); weak D call: TRBD1 (6 bases). The CDR3 runs to 13 residues. Germline CDR1 is LGHDT and CDR2 is YNNKEL (reference sequence). Deletions cut 4 bases from V and 4 bases from J, with 10 bases between. The CDR3 DNA sequence: TGTGCCAGCAGCCCGGACAGTCTCTATGGCTACACCTTC. It codes for CASSPDSLYGYTF.

As for this clone: The identical CDR3 is also encoded by other nucleotide sequences in the sample. The gene calls are TRBV7-3 and TRBJ2-3; 14 bases line up with TRBD2. CDR3 size: 16 residues. CDR1 and CDR2 (germline): SGHTA, FQGTGA. V lost 5 bases to trimming and J lost 1 base; unmatched junction nucleotides: 2. The CDR3 sequence is CASSPGLAGGTDTQYF. As DNA, the CDR3 is TGTGCCAGCAGCCCGGGACTAGCGGGGGGCACAGATACGCAGTATTTT.

This clone is medium-sized in the sample. CDR3 in amino acids: CASSKEYNQPQHF. The CDR3 coding sequence is TGTGCCAGCTCAAAAGAGTACAATCAGCCCCAGCATTTT. The chain has TRBV18 and TRBJ1-5; D is unclear. With 5 bases removed from V and 3 bases from J, the gap between germline ends came to 8 bases. The germline V gene encodes CDR1 KGHSH and CDR2 LQKENI. CDR3 length: 13 amino acids.

The rearrangement links TRBV2 to TRBJ2-7, with 8 bases identical to TRBD2. The germline CDR1 and CDR2 sequences are SNHLY and FYNNEI. The V and J ends lost 6 bases and 0 bases, in that order; junction bases with no gene match: 1. The CDR3 is 13 amino acids. CDR3 loop: CASSRGGSYEQYF. CDR3 nucleotide sequence: TGTGCCAGCAGCCGGGGGGGCTCCTACGAGCAGTACTTC.

The chain uses TRBV18 and TRBJ2-1; D is perhaps TRBD1 (6 bases). CDR1 is KGHSH, CDR2 LQKENI, per germline. Trimming took 2 bases from V and 3 from J, leaving 14 bases between them. CDR3 length: 16 residues. CDR3 sequence: CASSPFGTSFYNEQFF. DNA of the CDR3: TGTGCCAGCTCACCATTCGGGACATCCTTCTACAATGAGCAGTTCTTC.

This rearrangement joins TRBV5-1 to TRBJ2-7; D is undetermined. Trimming left V 1 base short and J 3 bases short, with 2 bases between. The CDR3 loop spans 11 amino acids. Per the germline V gene, CDR1 is SGHRS and CDR2 is YFSETQ. The CDR3 reads CASSLNYEQYF. CDR3 bases: TGCGCCAGCAGCTTGAACTACGAGCAGTACTTC.

This clone is a singleton in its sample. The chain is built from TRBV12-3 or TRBV12-4 and TRBJ2-1; the D is unclear. This CDR3 has 12 amino acids. The V gene lost 5 bases and the J gene lost 14 bases, with 16 bases spanning the gap. Here the CDR3 DNA reads TGTGCCAGCAGTCGTGACTCCAGGAAGGAGTTCTTC. This translates into CASSRDSRKEFF.

This chain links TRBV12-3 or TRBV12-4 with TRBJ2-7; D not certain. Trimming shortened V by 8 bases and J by 4 bases, and 12 bases separated the two germline ends. The length of the CDR3 is 12 residues. In nucleotides, the CDR3 is TGTGCCAGCTCTCCAGGAACGTACGAGCAGTACTTC. The encoded protein is CASSPGTYEQYF.

V gene TRBV30 combines with J gene TRBJ1-2, with D hard to call. V lost 7 bases to trimming and J lost 4 bases, with 19 bases between them. The CDR3 is made up of 14 amino acids. Germline V lookup: CDR1 GTSNPN, CDR2 SVGIG (reference sequence). CDR3 amino acids: CAYPNAGGPYGYTF. As DNA, the CDR3 is TGTGCCTATCCGAATGCGGGTGGACCCTATGGCTACACCTTC.

The gene calls are TRBV30 and TRBJ2-2; a weak D match, TRBD2 (7 bases). The CDR3 sequence is 14 residues long. V was pared by 8 bases and J by 1 base, with 14 bases between. Germline V gives CDR1 GTSNPN, CDR2 SVGIG (reference sequence). CDR3 in DNA: TGTGCCGGAAAGGGGGGGATGAACACCGGGGAGCTGTTTTTT. It is translated as CAGKGGMNTGELFF.

This clone is a singleton in its sample. The V gene is TRBV7-8, the J gene TRBJ1-6; 7 bases align to TRBD1. The V gene end was trimmed by 1 base and the J gene end by 9 bases; junction bases not matched to a gene: 6. CDR1 is SGHVS, CDR2 FQNEAQ, per germline. The CDR3 loop spans 15 amino acids. The CDR3 DNA reads TGTGCCAGCAGCTTAGATTCGGCAGGGGGTTCACCCCTCCACTTT. Translating it yields CASSLDSAGGSPLHF.

V gene TRBV28 combines with J gene TRBJ1-2; 9 nucleotides align to TRBD1. CDR1 and CDR2 (germline): MDHEN, SYDVKM. The CDR3 has 15 amino acids. Trimming took 2 bases from V and 5 from J; bases not matched to a gene: 6. CDR3 sequence reads: CASSLVQGAGYGYTF. As DNA, the CDR3 is TGTGCCAGCAGTTTAGTACAGGGGGCAGGTTATGGCTACACCTTC.

The chain uses TRBV28 and TRBJ1-4; D uncertain. V was trimmed by 4 bases and J by 0 bases, leaving 9 bases between them. This CDR3 has 15 residues. CDR1 and CDR2 from the germline V gene are MDHEN and SYDVKM. As DNA, the CDR3 is TGTGCCAGCAGTTCCGGACCTCCAACTAATGAAAAACTGTTTTTT. Residues: CASSSGPPTNEKLFF.

The chain couples TRBV19 to TRBJ1-4, with a weak D call TRBD1 (5 bases). The CDR3 totals 13 residues. Germline CDR1 is LNHDA and CDR2 is SQIVND (reference sequence). Trimming stripped 8 bases from V and 0 bases from J, with 7 bases between. CDR3 protein: CASWGTTNEKLFF. In DNA, the CDR3 is TGTGCCAGTTGGGGGACAACTAATGAAAAACTGTTTTTT.

The gene calls are TRBV7-6 and TRBJ2-3, with 9 bases fitting TRBD2. Germline CDR1 is SGHVS and CDR2 is FNYEAQ. Losses at the gene ends were 5 bases for V and 3 bases for J; bases not matched to a gene: 6. This CDR3 region has 15 residues. The CDR3 DNA is TGTGCCAGCAGCCTGACTAGCGGACCTACAGATACGCAGTATTTT. Protein product: CASSLTSGPTDTQYF.

The chain has TRBV5-4 and TRBJ1-2; D gene unclear. The V end lost 0 bases, the J end lost 0 bases, and 12 bases lay between the germline ends. CDR1 SGHNT and CDR2 YYREEE come from the germline V gene (reference sequence). The CDR3 length is 16 residues. The CDR3 nucleotides read TGTGCCAGCAGCTTGGGATCGGTGTCAGCTAACTATGGCTACACCTTC. Protein: CASSLGSVSANYGYTF.